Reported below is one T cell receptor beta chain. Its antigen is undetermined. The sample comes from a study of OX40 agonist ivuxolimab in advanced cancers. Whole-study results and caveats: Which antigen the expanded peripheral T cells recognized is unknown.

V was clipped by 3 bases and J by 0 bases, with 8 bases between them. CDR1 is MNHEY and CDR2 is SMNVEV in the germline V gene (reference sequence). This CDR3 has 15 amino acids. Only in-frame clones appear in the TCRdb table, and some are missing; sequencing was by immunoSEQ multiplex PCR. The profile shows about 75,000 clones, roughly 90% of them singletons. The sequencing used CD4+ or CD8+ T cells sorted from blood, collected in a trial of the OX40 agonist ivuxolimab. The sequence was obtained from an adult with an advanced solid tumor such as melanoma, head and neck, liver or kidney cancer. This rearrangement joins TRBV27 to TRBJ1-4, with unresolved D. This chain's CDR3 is CASSFNSATNEKLFF. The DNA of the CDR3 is TGTGCCAGCAGTTTCAACAGTGCAACTAATGAAAAACTGTTTTTT.